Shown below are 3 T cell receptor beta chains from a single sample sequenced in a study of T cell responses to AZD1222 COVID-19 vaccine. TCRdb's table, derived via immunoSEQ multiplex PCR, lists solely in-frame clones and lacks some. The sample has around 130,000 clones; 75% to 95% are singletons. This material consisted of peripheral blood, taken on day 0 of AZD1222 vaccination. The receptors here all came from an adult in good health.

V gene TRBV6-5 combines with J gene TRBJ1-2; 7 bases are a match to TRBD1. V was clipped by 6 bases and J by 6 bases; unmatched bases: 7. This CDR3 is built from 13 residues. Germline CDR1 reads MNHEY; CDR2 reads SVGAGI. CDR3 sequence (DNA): TGTGCCAGCAGGCCCCAGGGGGAGGATGGCTACACCTTC. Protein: CASRPQGEDGYTF.

For the CDR3, the DNA is TGTGCCAGCAGTGAAGCCGGTGGTATGGATTCACCCCTCCACTTT. Translating gives CASSEAGGMDSPLHF. The rearrangement links TRBV2 to TRBJ1-6; no reliable D call. Germline V gene lookup returns CDR1 SNHLY and CDR2 FYNNEI. The CDR3 has 15 amino acids. V lost 0 bases to trimming and J lost 8 bases, with 11 bases between them.

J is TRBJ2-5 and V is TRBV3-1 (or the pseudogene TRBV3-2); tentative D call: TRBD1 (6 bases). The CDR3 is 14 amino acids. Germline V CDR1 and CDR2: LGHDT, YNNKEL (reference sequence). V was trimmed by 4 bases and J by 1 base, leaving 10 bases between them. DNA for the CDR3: TGTGCCAGCAGCCGCCGGACAGCCCAAGAGACCCAGTACTTC. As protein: CASSRRTAQETQYF.